The 2 T cell receptor beta chains presented below share a single source sample, sequenced in a study of shared clonotypes between healthy human individuals. Only in-frame clones appear in the TCRdb table, and some are missing; sequencing was by immunoSEQ multiplex PCR. Here the sample spans 2 million to 2.5 million clones, approximately 90% being singletons. The material sequenced was naive CD4+ T cells from PBMCs. The subset is: CD45RA+ positively selected. These receptors were taken from a man between 18 and 29 years old in good health. Some clones in this sample may be carry-over from other donors' samples.

CDR3 region: CASSVTSGTWETQYF. The CDR3, as DNA: TGTGCCAGCAGCGTGACTAGCGGGACGTGGGAGACCCAGTACTTC. The chain combines TRBV6-5 with TRBJ2-5, with 11 bases that match TRBD2. CDR1 is MNHEY, CDR2 SVGAGI, per germline. CDR3 size: 15 residues. Trimming removed 6 bases from V and 5 bases from J; junction bases left unmatched: 8.

This clone was seen only a few times. The J gene is TRBJ1-1, the V gene TRBV28; a possible D gene is TRBD1 (6 bases). CDR3 length equals 12 residues. The germline V gene encodes CDR1 MDHEN and CDR2 SYDVKM. Trimming removed 5 bases at V and 8 bases at J, with 12 bases between. CDR3: CASSPNRAEAFF. The CDR3 DNA reads as TGTGCCAGCAGTCCCAACAGGGCGGAAGCTTTCTTT.